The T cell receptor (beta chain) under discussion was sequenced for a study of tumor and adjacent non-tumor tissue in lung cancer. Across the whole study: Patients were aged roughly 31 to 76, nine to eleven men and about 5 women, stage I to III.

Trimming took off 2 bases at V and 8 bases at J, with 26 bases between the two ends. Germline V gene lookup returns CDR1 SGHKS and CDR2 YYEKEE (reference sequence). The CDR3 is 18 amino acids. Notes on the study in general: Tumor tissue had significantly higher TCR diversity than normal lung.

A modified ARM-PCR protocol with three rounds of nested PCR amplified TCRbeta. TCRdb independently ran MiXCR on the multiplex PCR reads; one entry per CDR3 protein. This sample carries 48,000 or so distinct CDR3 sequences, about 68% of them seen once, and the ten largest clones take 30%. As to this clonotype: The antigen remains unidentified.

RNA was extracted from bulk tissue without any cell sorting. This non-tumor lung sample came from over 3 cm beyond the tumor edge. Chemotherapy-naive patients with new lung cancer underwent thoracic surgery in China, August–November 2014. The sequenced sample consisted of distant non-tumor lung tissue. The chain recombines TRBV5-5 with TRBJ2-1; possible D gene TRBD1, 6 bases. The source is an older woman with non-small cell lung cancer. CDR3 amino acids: CASSFPNFRGKSNDEQFF. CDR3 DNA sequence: TGTGCCAGCAGCTTCCCCAACTTCAGGGGTAAGTCGAACGATGAGCAGTTCTTC.